This passage covers 26 T cell receptor beta chains from one sample sequenced in a study of T cells in Graves' hyperthyroidism and ophthalmopathy. Researchers amplified the TCR beta CDR3 regions from RNA transcripts. First-round RT-PCR targeting the TCR CDR3 was performed with the HTBI primer set. TCRdb itself ran the multiplex PCR reads through MiXCR, one entry per CDR3 protein. The repertoire holds over 500,000 distinct CDR3 sequences, with roughly 17% as singletons. Sequencing was carried out using blood. These receptors came from a woman between 18 and 30 years old with Graves' ophthalmopathy.

Ten or more counts support this clonotype. This sequence joins TRBV6-2 or TRBV6-3 and TRBJ2-1, with D perhaps TRBD1 (5 bases). V was pared by 2 bases and J by 4 bases, with 6 bases between. The CDR3 is 13 residues long. Germline V gene data show CDR1 as MNHEY and CDR2 as SVGEGT. This CDR3 reads CASSYGQYNEQFF. The CDR3 DNA sequence: TGTGCCAGCAGTTACGGACAATACAATGAGCAGTTCTTC.

J is TRBJ2-4 and V is TRBV12-3 or TRBV12-4, with 8 nucleotides matching TRBD1. The CDR3 has 13 amino acids. V lost 6 bases to trimming and J lost 6 bases; unmatched junction nucleotides: 4. Here the CDR3 reads CASSRTGGNIQYF. The CDR3, as DNA: TGTGCCAGCAGCCGCACAGGGGGAAACATTCAGTACTTC.

This clonotype was seen ten or more times. The genes are TRBV6-1 and TRBJ2-5, with 9 bases that match TRBD2. V shed 6 bases and J 5 bases; nucleotides not matched to a gene: 7. The CDR3 extends over 14 amino acids. Germline lookup yields CDR1 MNHNS and CDR2 SASEGT. The CDR3: CASRGTSLVETQYF. As DNA, the CDR3 is TGTGCCAGCAGGGGGACTAGCCTGGTGGAGACCCAGTACTTC.

This clonotype was observed at least ten times. The chain employs TRBV6-2 or TRBV6-3 and TRBJ2-1; 8 bases match TRBD2. With 2 bases clipped from V and 0 bases from J, the junction kept 9 bases outside the gene matches. The CDR3 is 18 residues long. Germline V CDR1 and CDR2: MNHEY, SVGEGT. The CDR3 region has the DNA TGTGCCAGCAGTTACCGGCGGGAGGCCGGGAGCTCCTACAATGAGCAGTTCTTC. Its protein product is CASSYRREAGSSYNEQFF.

For this clonotype: The germline gene is not matched at one end of the junction; a read error may be the cause. The CDR3 protein is CASMAGELTEQLF. The CDR3 region has the DNA TGTGCCAGCATGGCGGGAGAACTTACTGAGCAGCTCTTC. The genes are TRBV7-8 and TRBJ2-1; 7 bases are shared with TRBD2. The CDR3 spans 13 residues. Germline V gene lookup returns CDR1 SGHVS and CDR2 FQNEAQ.

This clonotype was seen at least ten times. The CDR3 bases are TGTGCCAGCAGTGATAGCGCCACCGGGGAGCTGTTTTTT. Encoded protein: CASSDSATGELFF. V is TRBV6-4 and J is TRBJ2-2; D possibly corresponds to TRBD2 (5 bases). The ends were cut back, 3 bases at V and 4 bases at J, with 6 bases in the middle. This CDR3 contains 13 residues. Germline V CDR1 and CDR2: MRHNA, SNTAGT.

The sample holds a few counts of this clonotype. CDR3 in amino acids: CASSQSLGVSEKLFF. The CDR3 nucleotides are TGTGCCAGCAGCCAGTCACTTGGGGTTAGTGAAAAACTGTTTTTT. V gene TRBV3-1 combines with J gene TRBJ1-4; D is undetermined. The germline CDR1 and CDR2 sequences are LGHDT and YNNKEL (reference sequence). V shed 3 bases and J shed 7 bases, with 15 bases lying between them. The CDR3 is made up of 15 amino acids.

This clonotype was detected ten times or more. V usage is TRBV20-1 and J usage is TRBJ2-7; D is unclear. CDR1 and CDR2 (germline): DFQATT, SNEGSKA (reference sequence). The CDR3 runs 11 residues. Trimming removed 0 bases from V and 6 bases from J, with 6 bases in between. The CDR3 spells CSARDSTEQYF. CDR3 DNA: TGCAGTGCTAGAGATAGTACCGAGCAGTACTTC.

This clonotype was detected only a few times. The chain recombines TRBV20-1 with TRBJ1-2; 12 positions match TRBD1. This CDR3 has 14 residues. Unmatched junction bases numbered 11, after V lost 8 bases and J lost 7 bases. Germline assignment: CDR1 DFQATT and CDR2 SNEGSKA (reference sequence). DNA of the CDR3: TGCAGTCTCCAAGAGGGACAGGGGGCGCGTGGCTACACCTTC. Protein: CSLQEGQGARGYTF.

This clonotype occurred many times. The chain joins TRBV2 to TRBJ2-7, with TRBD2 matching over 11 bases. Germline V gives CDR1 SNHLY, CDR2 FYNNEI. There are 14 residues in the CDR3. Unmatched junction bases numbered 1, after V lost 6 bases and J lost 0 bases. The CDR3 is CASRTSGNSYEQYF. In DNA form, the CDR3 reads TGTGCCAGCAGGACTAGCGGGAACTCCTACGAGCAGTACTTC.

This clonotype was counted only a few times. The V gene is TRBV30, the J gene TRBJ2-7; TRBD2 is a possible D gene (7 bases). V was shortened by 0 bases and J by 0 bases, with 12 bases between the two germline ends. The CDR3 has 15 amino acids. Germline V CDR1 and CDR2: GTSNPN, SVGIG (reference sequence). The CDR3 protein is CAWSVGGGYSYEQYF. In DNA form, the CDR3 reads TGTGCCTGGAGTGTAGGGGGGGGGTACTCCTACGAGCAGTACTTC.

This chain links TRBV10-2 with TRBJ1-2; D may be TRBD1 (6 bases). The germline V gene encodes CDR1 WSHSY and CDR2 SAAADI. The CDR3 sequence is 14 residues long. V shed 5 bases and J shed 4 bases, with 14 bases lying between them. CDR3 protein: CASSFDRSTYGYTF. The CDR3 DNA reads as TGCGCCAGCAGTTTCGACAGGAGTACCTATGGCTACACCTTC.

The sample holds a few counts of this clonotype. The CDR3 sequence is CASSQDSQGANVLTF. The CDR3 bases are TGTGCCAGCAGCCAAGATTCACAGGGGGCCAACGTCCTGACTTTC. The gene calls are TRBV3-1 and TRBJ2-6, with D unresolved. Germline-derived CDR1 and CDR2 are LGHDT and YNNKEL (reference sequence). V dropped 0 bases and J dropped 4 bases, with 7 bases sitting between them. This CDR3 is built from 15 residues.

This clonotype was recorded many times. The V call is TRBV9, the J call TRBJ1-1; 7 nucleotides align to TRBD1. Trimming cost V 2 bases and J 3 bases; bases outside gene matches: 10. Germline CDR1 and CDR2: SGDLS and YYNGEE. The CDR3 is 16 residues long. The CDR3 nucleotides are TGTGCCAGCAGCGTTGGCCAGGGGGGTGGTGACACTGAAGCTTTCTTT. Translated: CASSVGQGGGDTEAFF.

The chain employs TRBV19 and TRBJ2-7, with 9 positions matching TRBD2. Germline CDR1 is LNHDA and CDR2 is SQIVND (reference sequence). This CDR3 is built from 14 residues. V lost 4 bases and J lost 4; bases outside the gene matches: 5. CDR3 sequence (DNA): TGTGCCAGTAGTAGCGCTAGCGGGGAGTACGAGCAGTACTTC. Translation: CASSSASGEYEQYF.

The chain links TRBV4-1 to TRBJ2-3; no clear D. The CDR3 totals 15 residues. V was cut by 1 base and J by 4 bases, with 12 bases left in between. Germline V gives CDR1 MGHRA, CDR2 YSYEKL. The CDR3 region is CASSQAVAPSDTQYF. DNA of the CDR3: TGCGCCAGCAGCCAAGCGGTTGCCCCTTCAGATACGCAGTATTTT.

This clonotype was counted many times. The chain's CDR3 is CASSLAMTKVAGELFF. The CDR3 nucleotides read TGTGCCAGCAGCTTAGCAATGACAAAGGTGGCCGGGGAGCTGTTTTTT. V gene TRBV7-6 combines with J gene TRBJ2-2; D gene ambiguous. Between the trimmed V and J ends, which lost 0 bases and 6 bases, there was a span of 14 bases. The CDR3 runs 16 residues. In germline, CDR1 is SGHVS, CDR2 FNYEAQ.

In the case of this clonotype: A much bigger clone sits one base away, suggesting this may be a read error. The chain recombines TRBV12-3 or TRBV12-4 with TRBJ2-4; 7 bases are a match to TRBD2. The CDR3 extends over 13 amino acids. The chain's CDR3 is CVSSLGGRNIQYF. The CDR3 nucleotides read TGTGTCAGCAGTTTGGGCGGGAGAAACATTCAGTACTTC.

The chain combines TRBV5-4 with TRBJ1-1; 9 nucleotides align to TRBD1. CDR3 size: 16 residues. The germline V gene encodes CDR1 SGHNT and CDR2 YYREEE (reference sequence). The trim removed 4 bases at V and 3 bases at J, leaving 10 bases unmatched. CDR3 in DNA: TGTGCCAGCAGCCCACGACAGGGGGTTGAGTACACTGAAGCTTTCTTT. Translating gives CASSPRQGVEYTEAFF.

This clonotype was observed at least ten times. The rearrangement uses TRBV27 and TRBJ2-7, with TRBD1 as a possible D gene (6 bases). CDR3 size: 12 residues. CDR1 and CDR2 from the germline V gene are MNHEY and SMNVEV (reference sequence). V lost 5 bases and J 6 bases, leaving 11 bases between the germline ends. The CDR3, as DNA: TGTGCCAGCAGTCCCACAGGGTCCGAGCAGTACTTC. This sequence encodes CASSPTGSEQYF.

This clonotype has ten or more counts. The chain combines TRBV5-1 with TRBJ2-3; weak D call: TRBD2 (5 bases). CDR3 size: 14 residues. Deletions cut 0 bases from V and 2 bases from J, with 7 bases between. Germline V gene data show CDR1 as SGHRS and CDR2 as YFSETQ. The CDR3 DNA reads TGCGCCAGCAGCTTGGAGGGAGTCACAGATACGCAGTATTTT. This gives the protein CASSLEGVTDTQYF.

This clonotype was recorded many times. The chain recombines TRBV12-3 or TRBV12-4 with TRBJ1-1; TRBD1 aligns across 8 bases. There are 14 residues in the CDR3. The V and J ends lost 2 bases and 11 bases, in that order; junction bases with no gene match: 10. Here the CDR3 reads CASSLNPGGIKAFF. The CDR3 nucleotides read TGTGCCAGCAGTTTAAACCCAGGGGGCATAAAGGCTTTCTTT.

This chain joins TRBV11-2 and TRBJ2-7; D possibly corresponds to TRBD1 (5 bases). The CDR3 runs to 14 residues. V lost 8 bases, J lost 0 bases, and 14 bases lay in between. Germline loops: CDR1 SGHAT, CDR2 FQNNGV. The CDR3 loop reads CASGAGPSSYEQYF. The CDR3 DNA reads as TGTGCCAGCGGGGCAGGACCCAGCTCCTACGAGCAGTACTTC. Supplemented by reference TRBV11-2 and TRBJ2-7, the full variable domain reads EAGVAQSPRYKIIEKRQSVAFWCNPISGHATLYWYQQILGQGPKLLIQFQNNGVVDDSQLPKDRFSAERLKGVDSTLKIQPAKLEDSAVYLCASGAGPSSYEQYFGPGTRLTVT.

This clonotype has ten or more counts. This rearrangement joins TRBV27 to TRBJ2-7, with a tentative D call TRBD1 (6 bases). The V end lost 6 bases, the J end lost 2 bases, and 11 bases lay between the germline ends. The CDR3 length is 13 residues. Germline V gene data show CDR1 as MNHEY and CDR2 as SMNVEV (reference sequence). The CDR3 spells CASRQGGPYEQYF. CDR3 DNA: TGTGCCAGCAGACAGGGTGGTCCCTACGAGCAGTACTTC.

For this clonotype: Just one base apart from a much larger clone, this may be a read error. No conserved phenylalanine or tryptophan ends this CDR3, so it is likely a read error. The CDR3 is CASRTGGGTLNTEAFL. CDR3 DNA sequence: TGTGCCAGCAGAACGGGAGGGGGGACCCTGAACACTGAAGCTTTCCTT. The genes are TRBV28 and TRBJ1-1; TRBD1 is a possible D gene (6 bases). Deletions cut 6 bases from V and 0 bases from J, with 17 bases between. CDR3 length equals 16 residues. Per germline, CDR1 MDHEN and CDR2 SYDVKM.

This clonotype was seen at least ten times. The chain links TRBV6-5 to TRBJ1-6, with D hard to call. Germline V CDR1 and CDR2: MNHEY, SVGAGI. V lost 2 bases and J lost 6, with 11 bases in between. This CDR3 has 15 residues. The CDR3 sequence is CASSYADSLNSPLHF. In DNA form, the CDR3 reads TGTGCCAGCAGTTACGCAGACTCTCTTAATTCACCCCTCCACTTT.